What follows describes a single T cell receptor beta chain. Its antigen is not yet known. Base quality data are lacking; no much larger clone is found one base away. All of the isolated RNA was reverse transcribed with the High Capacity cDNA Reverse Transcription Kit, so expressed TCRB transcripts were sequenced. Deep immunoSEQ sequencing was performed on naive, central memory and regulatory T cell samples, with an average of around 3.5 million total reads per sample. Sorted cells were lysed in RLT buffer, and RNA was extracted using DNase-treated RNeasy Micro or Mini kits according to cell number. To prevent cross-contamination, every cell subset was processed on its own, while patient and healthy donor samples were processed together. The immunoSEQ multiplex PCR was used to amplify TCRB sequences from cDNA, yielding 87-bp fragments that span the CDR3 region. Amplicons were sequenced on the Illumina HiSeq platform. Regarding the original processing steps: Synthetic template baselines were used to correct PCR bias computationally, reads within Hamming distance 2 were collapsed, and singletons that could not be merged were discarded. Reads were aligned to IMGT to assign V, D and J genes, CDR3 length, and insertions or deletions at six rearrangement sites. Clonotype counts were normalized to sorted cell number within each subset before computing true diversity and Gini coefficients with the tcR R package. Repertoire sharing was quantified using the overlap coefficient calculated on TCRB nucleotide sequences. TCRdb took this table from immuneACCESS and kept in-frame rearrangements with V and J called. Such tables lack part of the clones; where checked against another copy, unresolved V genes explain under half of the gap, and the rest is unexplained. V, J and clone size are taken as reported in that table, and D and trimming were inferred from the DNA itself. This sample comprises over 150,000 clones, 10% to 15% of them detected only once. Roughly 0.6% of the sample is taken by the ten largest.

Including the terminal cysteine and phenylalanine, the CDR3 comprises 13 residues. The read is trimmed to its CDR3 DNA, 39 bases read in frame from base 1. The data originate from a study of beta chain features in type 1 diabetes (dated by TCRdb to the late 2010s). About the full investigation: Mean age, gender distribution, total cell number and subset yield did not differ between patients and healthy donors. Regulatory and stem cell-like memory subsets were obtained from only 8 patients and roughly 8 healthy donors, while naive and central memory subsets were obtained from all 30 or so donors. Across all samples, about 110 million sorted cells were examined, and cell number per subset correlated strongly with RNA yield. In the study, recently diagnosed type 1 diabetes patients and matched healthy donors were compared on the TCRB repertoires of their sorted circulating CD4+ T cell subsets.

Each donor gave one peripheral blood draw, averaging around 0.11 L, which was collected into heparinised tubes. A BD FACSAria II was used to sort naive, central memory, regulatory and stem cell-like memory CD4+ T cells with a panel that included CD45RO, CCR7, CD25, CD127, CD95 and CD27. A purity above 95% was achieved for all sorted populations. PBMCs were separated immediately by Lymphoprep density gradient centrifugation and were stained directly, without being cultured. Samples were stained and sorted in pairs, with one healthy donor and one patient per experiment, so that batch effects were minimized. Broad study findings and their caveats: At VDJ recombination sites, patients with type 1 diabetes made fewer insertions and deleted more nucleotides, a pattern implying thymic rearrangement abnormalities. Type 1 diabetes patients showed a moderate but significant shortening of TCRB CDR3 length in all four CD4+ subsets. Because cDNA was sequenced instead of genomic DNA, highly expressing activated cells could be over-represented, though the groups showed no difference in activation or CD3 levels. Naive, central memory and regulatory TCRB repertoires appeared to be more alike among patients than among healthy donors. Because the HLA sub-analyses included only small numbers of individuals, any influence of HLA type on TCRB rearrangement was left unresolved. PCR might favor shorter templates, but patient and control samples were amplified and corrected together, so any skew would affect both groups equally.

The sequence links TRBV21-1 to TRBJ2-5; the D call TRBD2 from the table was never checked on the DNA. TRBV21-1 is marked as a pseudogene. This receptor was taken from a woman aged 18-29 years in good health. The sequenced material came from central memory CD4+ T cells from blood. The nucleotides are TGTGCCAGCACTGCGGTGTGCCAAGAGACCCAGTACTTC. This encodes CASTAVCQETQYF.